A single sample is the source of the 30 T cell receptor beta chains below, sequenced in a study of cytomegalovirus exposure and HLA in healthy donors. PCR amplification relied on 60 Vbeta primers (plus 13 Jbeta primers). TCRdb keeps only in-frame clones here, not all; method: immunoSEQ multiplex PCR. The repertoire consists of under 200,000 clones, with more than 60% occurring once and the leading ten covering over 2.5%. The source material was PBMCs. These receptors all stem from a female donor in good health and CMV-seronegative.

The rearrangement joins TRBV5-1 to TRBJ2-5; 7 bases fit TRBD2. The CDR3 loop spans 14 amino acids. Germline loops: CDR1 SGHRS, CDR2 YFSETQ. Germline trimming cut 4 bases from V and 7 bases from J; bases unmatched to any gene: 10. CDR3 nucleotide sequence: TGCGCCAGCAGCCGGGAGGCGCCTCCGGGGACCCAGTACTTC. Protein sequence: CASSREAPPGTQYF.

The gene calls are TRBV2 and TRBJ2-3, with D hard to call. CDR1 is SNHLY, CDR2 FYNNEI, per germline. Trimming stripped 4 bases from V and 8 bases from J, with 22 bases between. This CDR3 comprises 16 residues. The CDR3 is CASSVGPDLIIGTQYF. CDR3 nucleotide sequence: TGTGCCAGCAGTGTTGGGCCGGATCTAATAATAGGTACGCAGTATTTT.

The chain employs TRBV4-1 and TRBJ1-2; D unresolved. V lost 0 bases to trimming and J lost 8 bases, with 10 bases between them. Germline V gives CDR1 MGHRA, CDR2 YSYEKL. There are 13 residues in the CDR3. The CDR3 sequence is CASSQDGQVGYTF. CDR3 in DNA: TGCGCCAGCAGCCAAGATGGGCAGGTCGGCTACACCTTC.

This chain joins TRBV28 and TRBJ1-6; possibly TRBD1 for D (6 bases). From germline, CDR1 is MDHEN and CDR2 SYDVKM. This CDR3 has 12 residues. V lost 3 bases to trimming and J lost 15 bases, with 12 bases between them. CDR3 in amino acids: CASSFATGILHF. The CDR3 DNA sequence: TGTGCCAGCAGTTTCGCCACAGGGATCCTCCACTTT.

This clone was observed once. This chain uses TRBV11-3 with TRBJ2-5, with 8 positions matching TRBD1. J lost 4 bases, V lost 6 bases, and 7 bases had no gene match. The germline CDR1 and CDR2 sequences are SGHNT and YENEEA. The CDR3 consists of 14 residues. Here the CDR3 reads CASSSDRDGETQYF. The CDR3 nucleotides read TGTGCCAGCAGTTCGGACAGGGACGGAGAGACCCAGTACTTC.

The chain is built from TRBV4-1 and TRBJ2-1; 8 bases fit TRBD2. The germline V gene encodes CDR1 MGHRA and CDR2 YSYEKL. CDR3 length: 16 amino acids. Trimming removed 1 base from V and 0 bases from J; junction bases left unmatched: 2. The CDR3: CASSQVSGSSYNEQFF. The CDR3 DNA reads TGCGCCAGCAGCCAAGTCAGCGGGAGCTCCTACAATGAGCAGTTCTTC.

The rearrangement uses TRBV18 and TRBJ2-1; D remains unclear. CDR1 and CDR2 (germline): KGHSH, LQKENI. Trimming stripped 8 bases from V and 7 bases from J, with 15 bases between. The CDR3 consists of 13 residues. The CDR3 is CASRPGGQNEQFF. The CDR3 coding sequence is TGTGCCAGCCGGCCCGGCGGCCAGAATGAGCAGTTCTTC.

The CDR3 here is CASSGPGTGYIQYF. CDR3 nucleotides: TGTGCCAGCAGCGGTCCCGGGACAGGTTACATTCAGTACTTC. This chain links TRBV9 with TRBJ2-4, with TRBD1 matching over 8 bases. CDR3 length: 14 amino acids. Trimming at V came to 3 bases and at J to 8 bases, leaving 7 bases not matched to a gene. The germline V gene has CDR1 SGDLS and CDR2 YYNGEE. Full variable domain (rest looked up from reference TRBV9 and TRBJ2-4): DSGVTQTPKHLITATGQRVTLRCSPRSGDLSVYWYQQSLDQGLQFLIQYYNGEERAKGNILERFSAQQFPDLHSELNLSSLELGDSALYFCASSGPGTGYIQYFGAGTRLSVL.

V is TRBV28 and J is TRBJ1-4, with TRBD1 as a possible D gene (6 bases). This CDR3 has 14 residues. The germline gives CDR1 MDHEN, CDR2 SYDVKM. Trimming removed 3 bases at V and 7 bases at J, with 12 bases between. The CDR3 DNA reads as TGTGCCAGCAGTTTTCGACAGGTTGGTGAAAAACTGTTTTTT. Encoded protein: CASSFRQVGEKLFF.

This clone was observed a few times. V usage is TRBV2 and J usage is TRBJ2-7, with D possibly matching TRBD2 (6 bases). Trimming pared 6 bases from V and 3 bases from J, leaving 15 bases between. In germline, CDR1 is SNHLY, CDR2 FYNNEI. The length of the CDR3 is 14 residues. This chain's CDR3 is CASSRLETGYEQYF. DNA for the CDR3: TGTGCCAGCAGCCGACTAGAAACGGGCTACGAGCAGTACTTC.

This sequence joins TRBV6-6 and TRBJ1-4; no reliable D call. V lost 2 bases, J lost 3 bases, and 7 bases lay in between. Germline V gives CDR1 MNHNY, CDR2 SVGAGI (reference sequence). The CDR3 runs to 14 residues. The CDR3: CASSYASANEKLFF. CDR3 nucleotides: TGTGCCAGCAGTTACGCATCAGCTAATGAAAAACTGTTTTTT.

The V call is TRBV27, the J call TRBJ2-2, with a tentative D call TRBD1 (5 bases). There are 15 residues in the CDR3. CDR1 and CDR2 from the germline V gene are MNHEY and SMNVEV (reference sequence). Trimming removed 7 bases from V and 1 base from J, with 13 bases in between. CDR3 coding DNA: TGTGCCAGCAACTTCGACAGACTGAACACCGGGGAGCTGTTTTTT. Translation gives CASNFDRLNTGELFF.

The rearrangement links TRBV28 to TRBJ2-3, with a possible D match to TRBD1 (5 bases). Germline V gene sequence: CDR1 MDHEN, CDR2 SYDVKM. Trimming shortened V by 6 bases and J by 3 bases, and 7 bases separated the two germline ends. The CDR3 covers 12 residues. CDR3 sequence: CASSDSTDTQYF. Here the CDR3 DNA reads TGTGCCAGCAGCGACAGTACAGATACGCAGTATTTT.

The rearrangement joins TRBV29-1 to TRBJ1-1; D not resolved. Trimming stripped 4 bases from V and 3 bases from J, with 15 bases between. CDR3 length: 14 residues. Germline V gene data show CDR1 as SQVTM and CDR2 as ANQGSEA. The DNA for the CDR3 is TGCAGCGTTGGGGGAGGTAAGGGTTACACTGAAGCTTTCTTT. Translated, it gives CSVGGGKGYTEAFF.

The chain links TRBV5-4 to TRBJ2-7, with 9 bases matching TRBD1. Trimming at V came to 4 bases and at J to 7 bases, leaving 6 bases not matched to a gene. Germline values: CDR1 SGHNT, CDR2 YYREEE (reference sequence). The CDR3 is made up of 13 amino acids. This CDR3 reads CASSRDRAGEQYF. The CDR3 DNA sequence: TGTGCCAGCAGCCGGGACAGGGCAGGGGAGCAGTACTTC.

The chain recombines TRBV27 with TRBJ1-2, with D hard to call. Germline V gene data show CDR1 as MNHEY and CDR2 as SMNVEV (reference sequence). The CDR3 spans 14 residues. Between the trimmed V and J ends, which lost 6 bases and 5 bases, there was a span of 16 bases. The CDR3 here is CASSRYGHEYGYTF. The CDR3 DNA follows: TGTGCCAGCAGCCGATATGGGCATGAGTATGGCTACACCTTC.

V gene TRBV5-4 combines with J gene TRBJ2-3, with TRBD1 as a possible D gene (5 bases). The germline CDR1 and CDR2 sequences are SGHNT and YYREEE (reference sequence). The CDR3 sequence is 13 residues long. V lost 0 bases and J 5 bases, leaving 7 bases between the germline ends. Here the CDR3 DNA reads TGTGCCAGCAGCTTGGCCCAGGGAGATACGCAGTATTTT. This gives the protein CASSLAQGDTQYF.

This clone was seen a handful of times. The rearrangement joins TRBV9 to TRBJ2-3, with 12 positions matching TRBD2. V was clipped by 4 bases and J by 6 bases; unmatched bases: 15. This CDR3 is 18 amino acids long. The germline gives CDR1 SGDLS, CDR2 YYNGEE. The DNA for the CDR3 is TGTGCCAGCAGCACCCCACGACTAGCGGGAGAGGCTGCGGATACGCAGTATTTT. Amino acids: CASSTPRLAGEAADTQYF.

The chain is built from TRBV10-1 and TRBJ2-4; TRBD1 matches at 8 bases. With V trimmed by 0 bases and J by 3 bases, 7 bases remained unmatched. The CDR3 covers 17 residues. Germline CDR1 is WNHNN and CDR2 is SYGVQD (reference sequence). Here the CDR3 DNA reads TGCGCCAGCAGTGAGTCTCTTGCTGACAGGGGCAAAAACATTCAGTACTTC. Residues: CASSESLADRGKNIQYF.

This sequence joins TRBV19 and TRBJ2-5, with D possibly matching TRBD2 (6 bases). The CDR3 has 14 amino acids. The V gene's germline CDR1 is LNHDA and CDR2 SQIVND (reference sequence). V lost 6 bases and J lost 1, with 12 bases in between. The CDR3 DNA is TGTGCCAGTAGGAGGGGACTTCTCCAAGAGACCCAGTACTTC. Protein sequence: CASRRGLLQETQYF.

This chain uses TRBV30 with TRBJ2-4; 7 bases match TRBD2. The CDR3 contains 18 residues. V lost 0 bases and J lost 2; bases outside the gene matches: 13. Germline V gives CDR1 GTSNPN, CDR2 SVGIG (reference sequence). The CDR3 nucleotides read TGTGCCTGGAGTGTCCTTCGGACTGGCGGGAGTTCCAAAAACATTCAGTACTTC. Translated: CAWSVLRTGGSSKNIQYF.

This clone was seen just once. CDR3 nucleotide sequence: TGTGCCAGCAGCCAAGGGGGGGATCAGCCCCAGCATTTT. Its translation is CASSQGGDQPQHF. V gene TRBV5-4 combines with J gene TRBJ1-5; D may be TRBD1 (6 bases). This CDR3 spans 13 amino acids. Trimming cost V 4 bases and J 5 bases, with 10 bases left between them. Germline CDR1 and CDR2: SGHNT and YYREEE (reference sequence).

The chain joins TRBV5-1 to TRBJ2-5; TRBD2 is a possible D gene (6 bases). The germline V and J ends were trimmed by 4 bases and 5 bases, with 18 bases remaining between them. CDR1 and CDR2 from the germline V gene are SGHRS and YFSETQ. The CDR3 covers 15 residues. The CDR3 region has the DNA TGCGCCAGCAGCAACCTCGGGGGACCGGGGGAGACCCAGTACTTC. Its protein is CASSNLGGPGETQYF.

The chain employs TRBV7-9 and TRBJ2-5; 7 bases are shared with TRBD2. Looked up from germline, CDR1 is SEHNR and CDR2 is FQNEAQ (reference sequence). The junction had 16 bases not matched to a gene; V was cut back by 1 base and J by 5 bases. This CDR3 is 18 amino acids long. CDR3 loop: CASSLGWDYGGISETQYF. In DNA, the CDR3 is TGTGCCAGCAGCTTAGGGTGGGACTACGGCGGGATATCGGAGACCCAGTACTTC.

The table lists this clone with a few counts. The chain joins TRBV7-9 to TRBJ2-7, with 7 bases lining up with TRBD1. CDR3 length equals 13 residues. The J segment lost 0 bases and the V segment lost 4 bases, leaving 0 bases of the junction unmatched. CDR1 and CDR2 from the germline V gene are SEHNR and FQNEAQ (reference sequence). CDR3 region: CASSWTGSYEQYF. CDR3 nucleotide sequence: TGTGCCAGCAGCTGGACAGGCTCCTACGAGCAGTACTTC.

This clone was seen only once. The J gene is TRBJ2-3, the V gene TRBV30; TRBD2 agrees at 8 bases. Trimming took 0 bases from V and 0 from J; bases not matched to a gene: 17. Germline CDR1 and CDR2: GTSNPN and SVGIG (reference sequence). The CDR3 runs 20 residues. The CDR3 DNA follows: TGTGCCTGGAGTGTACGGAGGATGGACTTACTAGCGGAAAGCACAGATACGCAGTATTTT. It yields the protein CAWSVRRMDLLAESTDTQYF.

This clone was observed a few times. CDR3 bases: TGTGCCAGCAGTTCCTCGCTACTTGAAGCTTTCTTT. This sequence encodes CASSSSLLEAFF. V is TRBV28 and J is TRBJ1-1; D unresolved. Between the trimmed V and J ends, which lost 4 bases and 7 bases, there was a span of 10 bases. Germline values: CDR1 MDHEN, CDR2 SYDVKM. The CDR3 has 12 residues.

The genes are TRBV28 and TRBJ1-3; D might be TRBD1 (6 bases). The CDR3 totals 17 residues. Trimming cost V 2 bases and J 4 bases, with 18 bases left between them. Germline CDR1 reads MDHEN; CDR2 reads SYDVKM. The CDR3 coding sequence is TGTGCCAGCAGTTTAAGTACCCTTACAGGGAAGGGAAACACCATATATTTT. It specifies CASSLSTLTGKGNTIYF.

There are a few counts of this clone. V usage is TRBV29-1 and J usage is TRBJ1-1; 7 bases fit TRBD1. This CDR3 is built from 14 residues. V shed 7 bases and J 0 bases; nucleotides not matched to a gene: 8. Germline V gene data show CDR1 as SQVTM and CDR2 as ANQGSEA. The CDR3 coding sequence is TGCAGCGCTGGAACAGGGGCGATGAACACTGAAGCTTTCTTT. This codes for CSAGTGAMNTEAFF.

J is TRBJ2-1 and V is TRBV28, with D possibly matching TRBD2 (6 bases). Germline-derived CDR1 and CDR2 are MDHEN and SYDVKM. The V gene lost 7 bases and the J gene lost 0 bases, with 16 bases spanning the gap. CDR3 length equals 16 residues. The CDR3 region has the DNA TGTGCCAGCAACTCCCCCCGGGGGAGCTCCTACAATGAGCAGTTCTTC. Protein: CASNSPRGSSYNEQFF.